Below are 27 T cell receptor beta chains sequenced from a single sample in a study of stem cell transplantation in POMP-related autoinflammatory disease. Measured with immunoSEQ multiplex PCR; TCRdb has only the in-frame clones, and not every one. The table includes roughly 6,900 clones, under 85% detected once. Sequences were obtained from a CXCR5-defined cell subset from PBMCs. The receptors were sampled from a human donor in good health.

The V gene is TRBV27, the J gene TRBJ2-7, with 8 bases lining up with TRBD1. The germline gives CDR1 MNHEY, CDR2 SMNVEV (reference sequence). V lost 3 bases, J lost 2 bases, and 6 bases stayed unmatched. CDR3 length equals 15 residues. The DNA for the CDR3 is TGTGCCAGCAGTTTTCTCCCCAGGGGGCCCTACGAGCAGTACTTC. This encodes CASSFLPRGPYEQYF.

The table lists this clone with a count of one. CDR3 DNA: TGTGCCAGCAGCTTGGCTACCGGCAGATCCTCATCCGGTGGCTACACCTTC. Protein product: CASSLATGRSSSGGYTF. The chain couples TRBV4-2 to TRBJ1-2; D remains ambiguous. Germline CDR1 is LGHNA and CDR2 is YNFKEQ. V lost 5 bases and J 7 bases, leaving 26 bases between the germline ends. The CDR3 loop spans 17 amino acids.

The rearrangement joins TRBV7-3 to TRBJ2-2; D may be TRBD1 (5 bases). V was shortened by 4 bases and J by 1 base, with 16 bases between the two germline ends. Germline V gene data show CDR1 as SGHTA and CDR2 as FQGTGA. The CDR3 runs to 17 residues. The CDR3 bases are TGTGCCAGCAGCTCATACCGGACAAATAAGAACACCGGGGAGCTGTTTTTT. This translates into CASSSYRTNKNTGELFF.

In nucleotides, the CDR3 is TGCGCCAGCAGTCAAGATACTGAAGCTTTCTTT. Its protein is CASSQDTEAFF. V usage is TRBV5-1 and J usage is TRBJ1-1, with D hard to call. Between the trimmed V and J ends, which lost 5 bases and 5 bases, there was a span of 7 bases. The CDR3 has 11 residues. Germline V gives CDR1 SGHRS, CDR2 YFSETQ.

The table lists this clone with a count of one. The chain combines TRBV19 with TRBJ2-6, with D perhaps given as TRBD1 or TRBD2 (5 bases each). Germline V gene data show CDR1 as LNHDA and CDR2 as SQIVND (reference sequence). Trimming left V 7 bases short and J 4 bases short, with 20 bases between. CDR3 length equals 17 residues. The CDR3 DNA sequence: TGTGCCAGTAATACCGGGACGCTCCTCGGGGGGGCCAACGTCCTGACTTTC. Translating gives CASNTGTLLGGANVLTF.

The rearrangement links TRBV19 to TRBJ2-3, with 10 bases identical to TRBD1. V lost 5 bases, J lost 6 bases, and 5 bases stayed unmatched. The length of the CDR3 is 14 residues. CDR1 and CDR2 from the germline V gene are LNHDA and SQIVND (reference sequence). CDR3 residues: CASSPGQGYDTQYF. In nucleotides, the CDR3 is TGTGCCAGTAGTCCGGGACAGGGGTATGATACGCAGTATTTT. The full variable domain, rest sourced from reference TRBV19 and TRBJ2-3, is DGGITQSPKYLFRKEGQNVTLSCEQNLNHDAMYWYRQDPGQGLRLIYYSQIVNDFQKGDIAEGYSVSREKKESFPLTVTSAQKNPTAFYLCASSPGQGYDTQYFGPGTRLTVL.

The J gene is TRBJ2-7, the V gene TRBV9; TRBD1 aligns across 8 bases. With 3 bases clipped from V and 6 bases from J, the junction kept 11 bases outside the gene matches. Germline loops: CDR1 SGDLS, CDR2 YYNGEE. The CDR3 totals 15 residues. DNA for the CDR3: TGTGCCAGCAGCGGCCAAGGACAGGGTACAGGCGAGCAGTACTTC. This translates into CASSGQGQGTGEQYF. Combining the CDR3 with reference TRBV9 and TRBJ2-7 gives the whole variable domain DSGVTQTPKHLITATGQRVTLRCSPRSGDLSVYWYQQSLDQGLQFLIQYYNGEERAKGNILERFSAQQFPDLHSELNLSSLELGDSALYFCASSGQGQGTGEQYFGPGTRLTVT.

This chain uses TRBV30 with TRBJ2-7; D is undetermined. This CDR3 has 10 amino acids. Germline-derived CDR1 and CDR2 are GTSNPN and SVGIG (reference sequence). The V end lost 7 bases, the J end lost 3 bases, and 7 bases lay between the germline ends. CDR3 in amino acids: CALGRYEQYF. The CDR3 region has the DNA TGTGCCTTGGGCCGCTACGAGCAGTACTTC.

The CDR3: CASSPQGVAEAFF. The CDR3 DNA follows: TGTGCCAGCAGCCCACAGGGAGTCGCTGAAGCTTTCTTT. V and J are TRBV2 and TRBJ1-1; a possible D gene is TRBD1 (6 bases). Germline V gene data show CDR1 as SNHLY and CDR2 as FYNNEI. The V and J ends lost 6 bases and 6 bases respectively, with 14 bases between them. CDR3 length: 13 amino acids.

The rearrangement links TRBV7-2 to TRBJ2-3; TRBD2 agrees at 7 bases. V lost 4 bases to trimming and J lost 0 bases; unmatched junction nucleotides: 4. The length of the CDR3 is 15 residues. Germline V gives CDR1 SGHTA, CDR2 FQGNSA. CDR3 DNA: TGTGCCAGCAGCTCGGGACTAATAAGCACAGATACGCAGTATTTT. It translates to CASSSGLISTDTQYF.

There are a few counts of this clone. The chain uses TRBV7-9 and TRBJ1-2; D remains ambiguous. CDR1 SEHNR and CDR2 FQNEAQ come from the germline V gene (reference sequence). Trimming cost V 1 base and J 6 bases, with 15 bases left between them. The CDR3 is made up of 15 amino acids. The CDR3 protein is CASSLGLGQKDGYTF. Written as DNA, the CDR3 is TGTGCCAGCAGCTTAGGTTTAGGGCAAAAGGATGGCTACACCTTC.

CDR3 in amino acids: CASSSPSMNTEAFF. The CDR3 DNA reads as TGTGCCAGCAGCAGCCCGAGTATGAACACTGAAGCTTTCTTT. The V call is TRBV2, the J call TRBJ1-1; D ambiguous. The V gene's germline CDR1 is SNHLY and CDR2 FYNNEI. This CDR3 region has 14 residues. V dropped 6 bases and J dropped 0 bases, with 11 bases sitting between them.

The chain couples TRBV29-1 to TRBJ1-1, with D unclear. CDR3 length equals 15 residues. Germline CDR1 SQVTM, CDR2 ANQGSEA. V lost 6 bases and J 1 base, leaving 18 bases between the germline ends. CDR3 sequence: CSVGGPRVGNTEAFF. The CDR3 DNA reads as TGCAGCGTCGGAGGTCCTCGAGTCGGGAACACTGAAGCTTTCTTT.

The V gene is TRBV14, the J gene TRBJ1-3, with TRBD1 matching over 7 bases. Germline V CDR1 and CDR2: SGHDN, FVKESK. Trimming took 2 bases from V and 0 from J; bases not matched to a gene: 4. The CDR3 covers 16 residues. The CDR3 here is CASSQTGTVSGNTIYF. CDR3 sequence (DNA): TGTGCCAGCAGCCAAACCGGGACAGTCTCTGGAAACACCATATATTTT.

In its sample, this clone was seen a few times. The V call is TRBV30, the J call TRBJ1-1; TRBD1 matches at 8 bases. Germline V gene lookup returns CDR1 GTSNPN and CDR2 SVGIG (reference sequence). The CDR3 totals 13 residues. With 0 bases clipped from V and 10 bases from J, the junction kept 7 bases outside the gene matches. CDR3: CAWSVPQGTGAFF. The DNA for the CDR3 is TGTGCCTGGAGTGTACCTCAAGGGACAGGAGCTTTCTTT.

The chain employs TRBV18 and TRBJ1-3, with unresolved D. Trimming pared 4 bases from V and 3 bases from J, leaving 4 bases between. The CDR3 is 12 residues long. Germline CDR1 and CDR2: KGHSH and LQKENI. In DNA form, the CDR3 reads TGTGCCAGCTCACTACTTGGAAACACCATATATTTT. This translates into CASSLLGNTIYF.

The V and J genes are TRBV4-3 and TRBJ1-2; 7 bases align to TRBD1. CDR1 and CDR2 (germline): LGHNA, YSLEER. The CDR3 loop spans 15 amino acids. J lost 4 bases, V lost 0 bases, and 5 bases had no gene match. The CDR3 here is CASSQEPGQIYGYTF. The CDR3 nucleotides read TGCGCCAGCAGCCAAGAGCCGGGACAGATCTATGGCTACACCTTC.

The chain has TRBV7-2 and TRBJ2-3; unclear D gene. V was clipped by 4 bases and J by 0 bases, with 2 bases between them. Germline V lookup: CDR1 SGHTA, CDR2 FQGNSA. This CDR3 region has 12 residues. The CDR3 DNA is TGTGCCAGCAGCTCAAGCACAGATACGCAGTATTTT. This codes for CASSSSTDTQYF.

This chain joins TRBV7-8 and TRBJ1-6; D is perhaps TRBD1 (6 bases). Germline CDR1 reads SGHVS; CDR2 reads FQNEAQ. CDR3 length: 12 amino acids. V was cut by 0 bases and J by 15 bases, with 9 bases left in between. This CDR3 reads CASSLASGVLHF. The CDR3 DNA sequence: TGTGCCAGCAGCTTAGCATCAGGGGTCCTCCACTTT.

CDR3 in amino acids: CASSFRGTSEQYF. The CDR3 nucleotides are TGTGCCAGCAGCTTCCGGGGGACCAGCGAGCAGTACTTC. The chain uses TRBV5-8 and TRBJ2-7, with D possibly TRBD2 on 6 matching bases. The V gene's germline CDR1 is SGHTS and CDR2 YDEGEE. This CDR3 comprises 13 residues. With 2 bases removed from V and 6 bases from J, the gap between germline ends came to 12 bases.

CDR3 residues: CAMSTAGGSDTQYF. The DNA of the CDR3 is TGTGCCATGAGTACGGCGGGGGGCTCAGATACGCAGTATTTT. This chain uses TRBV5-4 with TRBJ2-3, with 8 bases identical to TRBD2. The germline gives CDR1 SGHNT, CDR2 YYREEE (reference sequence). V gave up 9 bases and J gave up 4 bases; unmatched junction bases: 10. The CDR3 has 14 residues.

The chain recombines TRBV15 with TRBJ2-7; 9 bases agree with TRBD1. CDR1 is LNHNV, CDR2 YYDKDF, per germline (reference sequence). V lost 1 base to trimming and J lost 2 bases; unmatched junction nucleotides: 6. The CDR3 sequence is 16 residues long. The CDR3 is CATSRAQGTGTYEQYF. CDR3 nucleotides: TGTGCCACCAGCAGAGCCCAAGGGACAGGGACCTACGAGCAGTACTTC.

The chain employs TRBV2 and TRBJ1-4; possible D gene TRBD1, 5 bases. The CDR3 loop spans 14 amino acids. CDR1 is SNHLY, CDR2 FYNNEI, per germline. V was clipped by 5 bases and J by 5 bases, with 12 bases between them. The CDR3 DNA reads TGTGCCAGCAGTAGGGGACTGCTAAATGAAAAACTGTTTTTT. Its protein product is CASSRGLLNEKLFF.

This clone was seen a few times. The chain joins TRBV9 to TRBJ1-1, with D uncertain. CDR1 and CDR2 from the germline V gene are SGDLS and YYNGEE. This CDR3 contains 15 residues. Between the trimmed V and J ends, which lost 0 bases and 3 bases, there was a span of 12 bases. The CDR3 is CASSVVSTAYTEAFF. In DNA, the CDR3 is TGTGCCAGCAGCGTAGTTTCCACGGCCTACACTGAAGCTTTCTTT. Full variable domain (outside the CDR3, taken from reference TRBV9 and TRBJ1-1): DSGVTQTPKHLITATGQRVTLRCSPRSGDLSVYWYQQSLDQGLQFLIQYYNGEERAKGNILERFSAQQFPDLHSELNLSSLELGDSALYFCASSVVSTAYTEAFFGQGTRLTVV.

This clone showed up just a few times. As DNA, the CDR3 is TGTGCCAGCGGAAATGGAAACACCATATATTTT. As protein: CASGNGNTIYF. The V and J genes are TRBV25-1 and TRBJ1-3; D is uncertain. The germline CDR1 and CDR2 sequences are MGHDK and SYGVNS. V was pared by 8 bases and J by 3 bases, with 5 bases between. CDR3 size: 11 residues.

This sequence joins TRBV4-1 and TRBJ1-5, with no clear D. Germline V gene sequence: CDR1 MGHRA, CDR2 YSYEKL. Trimming removed 0 bases from V and 6 bases from J, with 6 bases in between. The CDR3 length is 13 residues. The CDR3 region is CASSQDMFQPQHF. Here the CDR3 DNA reads TGCGCCAGCAGCCAAGATATGTTTCAGCCCCAGCATTTT.

The chain joins TRBV30 to TRBJ1-4; D is undetermined. The germline gives CDR1 GTSNPN, CDR2 SVGIG (reference sequence). The CDR3 is 14 amino acids. Trimming took off 3 bases at V and 4 bases at J, with 12 bases between the two ends. The CDR3 spells CAWSQSTYNEKLFF. CDR3 nucleotide sequence: TGTGCCTGGAGCCAAAGCACCTATAATGAAAAACTGTTTTTT.